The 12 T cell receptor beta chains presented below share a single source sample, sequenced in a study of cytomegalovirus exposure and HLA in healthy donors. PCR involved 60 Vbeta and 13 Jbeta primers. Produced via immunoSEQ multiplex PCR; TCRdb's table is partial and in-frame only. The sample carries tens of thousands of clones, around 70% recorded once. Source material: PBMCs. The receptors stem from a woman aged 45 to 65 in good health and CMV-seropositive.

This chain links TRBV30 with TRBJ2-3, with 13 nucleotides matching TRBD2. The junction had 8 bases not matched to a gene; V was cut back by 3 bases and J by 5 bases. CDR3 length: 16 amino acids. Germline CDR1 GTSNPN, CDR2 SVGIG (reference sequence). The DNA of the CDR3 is TGTGCCTGGAGGAGAGGACTAGCGGGAGTGGAAGATACGCAGTATTTT. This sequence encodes CAWRRGLAGVEDTQYF.

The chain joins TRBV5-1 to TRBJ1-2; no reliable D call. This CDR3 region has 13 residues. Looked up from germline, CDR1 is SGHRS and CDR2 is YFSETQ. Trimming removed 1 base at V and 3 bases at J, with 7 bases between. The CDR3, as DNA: TGCGCCAGCAGCTTGAGTGCAGACTATGGCTACACCTTC. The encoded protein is CASSLSADYGYTF.

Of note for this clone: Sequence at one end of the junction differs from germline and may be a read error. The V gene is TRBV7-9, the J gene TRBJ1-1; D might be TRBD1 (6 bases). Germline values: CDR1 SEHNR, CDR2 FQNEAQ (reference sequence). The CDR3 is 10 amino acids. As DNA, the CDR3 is TGTGCCAGCAGCACCACAGGGTTTTCATTT. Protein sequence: CASSTTGFSF.

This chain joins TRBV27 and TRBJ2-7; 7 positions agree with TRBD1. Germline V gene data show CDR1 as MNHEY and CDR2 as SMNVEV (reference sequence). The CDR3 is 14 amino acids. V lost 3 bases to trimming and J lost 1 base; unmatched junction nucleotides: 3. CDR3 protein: CASSLYRGSYEQYF. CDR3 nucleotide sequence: TGTGCCAGCAGTTTGTACAGGGGATCCTACGAGCAGTACTTC.

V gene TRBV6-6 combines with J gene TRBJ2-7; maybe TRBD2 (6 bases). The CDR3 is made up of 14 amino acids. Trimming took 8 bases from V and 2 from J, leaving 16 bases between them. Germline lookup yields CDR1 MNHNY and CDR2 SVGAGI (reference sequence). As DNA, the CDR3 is TGTGCCAGCCGGGGGTCCCCCCCCACCTACGAGCAGTACTTC. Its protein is CASRGSPPTYEQYF.

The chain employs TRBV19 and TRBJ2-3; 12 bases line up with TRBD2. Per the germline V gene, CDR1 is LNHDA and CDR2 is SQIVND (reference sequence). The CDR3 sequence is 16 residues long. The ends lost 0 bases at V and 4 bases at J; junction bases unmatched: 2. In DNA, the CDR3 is TGTGCCAGTAGTATAGAACGACTAGCGGGAGCAGATACGCAGTATTTT. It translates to CASSIERLAGADTQYF.

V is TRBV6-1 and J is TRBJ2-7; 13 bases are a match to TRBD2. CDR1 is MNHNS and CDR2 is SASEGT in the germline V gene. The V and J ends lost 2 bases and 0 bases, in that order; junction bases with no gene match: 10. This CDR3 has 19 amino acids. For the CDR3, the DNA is TGTGCCAGCAGTGAAATCAGGGGCCGGACTAGCGGGAGCTCCTACGAGCAGTACTTC. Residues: CASSEIRGRTSGSSYEQYF.

CDR3 bases: TGTGCCAGCAGCAAACAGGGAAAACTGTTTTTT. Encoded protein: CASSKQGKLFF. The chain links TRBV28 to TRBJ1-4, with D possibly matching TRBD1 (6 bases). The V gene's germline CDR1 is MDHEN and CDR2 SYDVKM. This CDR3 comprises 11 residues. Trimming left V 6 bases short and J 10 bases short, with 9 bases between. The full variable domain, its missing parts supplied by reference TRBV28 and TRBJ1-4, is DVKVTQSSRYLVKRTGEKVFLECVQDMDHENMFWYRQDPGLGLRLIYFSYDVKMKEKGDIPEGYSVSREKKERFSLILESASTNQTSMYLCASSKQGKLFFGSGTQLSVL.

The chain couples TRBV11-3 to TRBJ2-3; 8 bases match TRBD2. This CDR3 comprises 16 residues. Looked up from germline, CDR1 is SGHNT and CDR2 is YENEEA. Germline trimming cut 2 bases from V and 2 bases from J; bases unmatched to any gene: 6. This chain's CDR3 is CASSLLSGGFTDTQYF. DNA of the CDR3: TGTGCCAGCAGCTTACTTTCGGGAGGGTTCACAGATACGCAGTATTTT.

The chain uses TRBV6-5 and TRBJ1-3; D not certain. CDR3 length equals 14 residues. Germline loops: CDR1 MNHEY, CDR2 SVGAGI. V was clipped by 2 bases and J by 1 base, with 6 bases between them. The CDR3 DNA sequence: TGTGCCAGCAGTTACAGCTCATCTGGAAACACCATATATTTT. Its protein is CASSYSSSGNTIYF.

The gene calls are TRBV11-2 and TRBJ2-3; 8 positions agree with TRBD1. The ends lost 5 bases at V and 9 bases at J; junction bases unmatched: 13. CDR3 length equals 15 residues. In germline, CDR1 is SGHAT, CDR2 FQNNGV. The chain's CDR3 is CASSHAGGATRTQYF. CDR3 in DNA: TGTGCCAGCAGCCACGCAGGGGGCGCGACGAGGACGCAGTATTTT.

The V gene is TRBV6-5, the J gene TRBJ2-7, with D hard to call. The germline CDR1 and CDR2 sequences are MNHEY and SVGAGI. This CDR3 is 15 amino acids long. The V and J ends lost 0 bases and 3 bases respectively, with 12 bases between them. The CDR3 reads CASSYSRKVNYEQYF. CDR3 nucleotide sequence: TGTGCCAGCAGTTACTCCAGGAAGGTGAACTACGAGCAGTACTTC.